Sequencing of this T cell receptor beta chain was carried out in a study of shared clonotypes between healthy human individuals. Repertoires were generated with immunoSEQ multiplex PCR, while TCRdb's copy carries only in-frame clones and drops some. The sample records approximately 2.4 million clones, nearly 97% being singletons. Sequenced: naive CD4+ T cells sorted from blood. As to subset: CD45RA+ positively selected. This receptor was taken from a man aged 18 to 29 in good health.

Written as DNA, the CDR3 is TGTGCCAGCAGCTTGGCGACAAGGAAGATAGAAAAACTGTTTTTT. This gives the protein CASSLATRKIEKLFF. The V gene is TRBV5-6, the J gene TRBJ1-4; D call uncertain. CDR1 and CDR2 from the germline V gene are SGHDT and YYEEEE. V lost 0 bases and J 8 bases, leaving 14 bases between the germline ends. This CDR3 contains 15 residues. The full variable domain, its missing parts supplied by reference TRBV5-6 and TRBJ1-4, is DAGVTQSPTHLIKTRGQQVTLRCSPKSGHDTVSWYQQALGQGPQFIFQYYEEEERQRGNFPDRFSGHQFPNYSSELNVNALLLGDSALYLCASSLATRKIEKLFFGSGTQLSVL.